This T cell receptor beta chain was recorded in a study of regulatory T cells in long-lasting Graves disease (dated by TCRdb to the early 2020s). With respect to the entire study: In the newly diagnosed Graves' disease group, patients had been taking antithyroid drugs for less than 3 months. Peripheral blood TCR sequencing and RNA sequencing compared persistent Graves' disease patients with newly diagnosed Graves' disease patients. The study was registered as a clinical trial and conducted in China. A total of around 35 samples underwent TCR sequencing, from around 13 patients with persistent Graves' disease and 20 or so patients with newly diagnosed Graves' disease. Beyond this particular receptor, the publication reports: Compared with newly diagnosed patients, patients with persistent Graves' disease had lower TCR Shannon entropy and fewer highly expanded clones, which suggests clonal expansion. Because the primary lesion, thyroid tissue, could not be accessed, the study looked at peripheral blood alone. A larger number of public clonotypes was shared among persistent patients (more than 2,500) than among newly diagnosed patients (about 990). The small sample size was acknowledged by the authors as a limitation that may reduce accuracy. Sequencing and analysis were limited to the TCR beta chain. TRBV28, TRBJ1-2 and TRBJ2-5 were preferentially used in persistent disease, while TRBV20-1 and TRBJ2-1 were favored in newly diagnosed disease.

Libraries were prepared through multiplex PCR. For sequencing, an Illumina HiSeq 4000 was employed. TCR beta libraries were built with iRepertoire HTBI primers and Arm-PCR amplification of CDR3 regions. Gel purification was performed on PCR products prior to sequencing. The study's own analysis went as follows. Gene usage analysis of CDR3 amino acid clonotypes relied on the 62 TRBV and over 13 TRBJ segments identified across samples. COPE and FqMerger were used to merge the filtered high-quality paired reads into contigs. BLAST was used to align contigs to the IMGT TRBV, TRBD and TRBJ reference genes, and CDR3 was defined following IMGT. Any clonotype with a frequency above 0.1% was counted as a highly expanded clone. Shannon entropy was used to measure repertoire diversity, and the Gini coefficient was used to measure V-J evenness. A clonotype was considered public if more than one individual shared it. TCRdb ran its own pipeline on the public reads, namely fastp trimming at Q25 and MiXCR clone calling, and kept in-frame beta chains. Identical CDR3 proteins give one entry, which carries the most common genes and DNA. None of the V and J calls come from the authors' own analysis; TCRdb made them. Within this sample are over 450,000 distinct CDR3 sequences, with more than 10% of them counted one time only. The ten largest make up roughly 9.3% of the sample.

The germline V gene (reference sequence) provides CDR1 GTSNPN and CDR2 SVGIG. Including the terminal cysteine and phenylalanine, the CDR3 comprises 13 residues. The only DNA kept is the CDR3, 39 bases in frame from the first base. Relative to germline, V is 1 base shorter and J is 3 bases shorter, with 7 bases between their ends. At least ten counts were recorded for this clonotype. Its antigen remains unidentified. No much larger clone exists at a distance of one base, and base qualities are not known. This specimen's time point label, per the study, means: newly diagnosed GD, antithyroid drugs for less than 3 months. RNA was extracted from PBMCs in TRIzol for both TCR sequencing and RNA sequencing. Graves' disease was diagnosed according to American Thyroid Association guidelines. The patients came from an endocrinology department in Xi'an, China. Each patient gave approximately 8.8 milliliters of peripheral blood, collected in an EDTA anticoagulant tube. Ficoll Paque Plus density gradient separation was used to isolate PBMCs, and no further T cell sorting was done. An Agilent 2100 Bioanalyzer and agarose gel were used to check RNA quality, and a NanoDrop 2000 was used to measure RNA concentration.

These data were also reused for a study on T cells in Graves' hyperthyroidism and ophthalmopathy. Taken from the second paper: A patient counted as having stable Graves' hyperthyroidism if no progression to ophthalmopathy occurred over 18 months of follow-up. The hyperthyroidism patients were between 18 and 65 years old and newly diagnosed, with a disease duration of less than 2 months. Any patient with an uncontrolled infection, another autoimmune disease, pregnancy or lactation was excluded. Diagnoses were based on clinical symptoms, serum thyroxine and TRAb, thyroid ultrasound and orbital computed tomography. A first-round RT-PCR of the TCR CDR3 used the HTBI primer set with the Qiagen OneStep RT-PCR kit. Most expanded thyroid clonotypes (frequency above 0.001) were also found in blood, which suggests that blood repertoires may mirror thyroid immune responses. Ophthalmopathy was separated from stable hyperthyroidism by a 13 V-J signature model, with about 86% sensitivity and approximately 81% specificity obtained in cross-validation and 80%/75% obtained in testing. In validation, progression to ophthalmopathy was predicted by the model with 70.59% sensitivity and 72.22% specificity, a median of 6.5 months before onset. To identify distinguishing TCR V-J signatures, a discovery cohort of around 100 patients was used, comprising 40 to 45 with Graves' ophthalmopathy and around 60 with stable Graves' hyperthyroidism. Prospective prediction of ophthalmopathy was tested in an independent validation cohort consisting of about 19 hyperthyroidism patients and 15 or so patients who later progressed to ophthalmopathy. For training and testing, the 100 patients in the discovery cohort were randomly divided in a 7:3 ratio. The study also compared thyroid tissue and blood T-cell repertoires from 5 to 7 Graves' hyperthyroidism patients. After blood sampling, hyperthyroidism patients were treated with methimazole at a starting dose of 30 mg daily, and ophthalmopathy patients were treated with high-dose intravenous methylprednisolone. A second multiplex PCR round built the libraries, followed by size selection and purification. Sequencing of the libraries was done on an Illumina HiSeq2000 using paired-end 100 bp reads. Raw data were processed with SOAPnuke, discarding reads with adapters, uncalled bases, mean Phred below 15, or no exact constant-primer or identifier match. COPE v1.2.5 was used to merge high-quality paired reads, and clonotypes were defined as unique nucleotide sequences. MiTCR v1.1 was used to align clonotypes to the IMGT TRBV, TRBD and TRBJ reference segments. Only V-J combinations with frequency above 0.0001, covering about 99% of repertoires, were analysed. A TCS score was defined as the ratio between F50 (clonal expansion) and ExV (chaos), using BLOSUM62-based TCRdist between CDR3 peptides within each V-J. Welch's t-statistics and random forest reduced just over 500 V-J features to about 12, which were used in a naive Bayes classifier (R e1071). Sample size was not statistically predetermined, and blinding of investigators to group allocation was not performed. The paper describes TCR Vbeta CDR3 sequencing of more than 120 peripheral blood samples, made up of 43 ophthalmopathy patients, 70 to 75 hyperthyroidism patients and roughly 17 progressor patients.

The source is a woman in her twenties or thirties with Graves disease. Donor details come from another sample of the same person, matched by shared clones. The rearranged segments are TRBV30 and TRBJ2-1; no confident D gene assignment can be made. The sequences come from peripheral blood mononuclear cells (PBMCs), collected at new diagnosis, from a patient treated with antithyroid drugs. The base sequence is TGTGCCTGGAGTGAATGGGACTACAATGAGCAGTTCTTC. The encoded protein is CAWSEWDYNEQFF.